This is a list of T cell receptor beta chains from one sample in a study of CD8 T cells in Susac syndrome. TCRdb itself ran the immunoSEQ multiplex PCR reads through MiXCR, one entry per CDR3 protein. The sample has 350,000 to 550,000 distinct CDR3 sequences, more than 70% seen once; the top ten hold 0.09% to 0.15%. Sequenced input: CD8+ T cells from PBMCs. The receptors originated from a human donor with multiple sclerosis. Each CDR3 is given with its conserved first and last residue. A D gene is named only where the DNA matches it firmly. The size field is filled for only some rows; it gives once, few, many or a size class.

j_call	d_call	clone_size	v_call	cdr3_aa	cdr3_nt
TRBJ2-2	TRBD1	NA	TRBV7-9	CASSPRGDRVTGELFF	TGTGCCAGCAGCCCGCGAGGAGACAGGGTTACTGGGGAGCTGTTTTTT
TRBJ2-1	TRBD2	NA	TRBV27	CASSLTSGSSNEQFF	TGTGCCAGCAGTTTGACTAGCGGGTCTTCTAATGAGCAGTTCTTC
TRBJ2-7	NA	NA	TRBV13	CASSLRAHVSYEQYF	TGTGCCAGCAGCTTACGGGCCCATGTATCCTACGAGCAGTACTTC
TRBJ2-1	TRBD1	NA	TRBV6-2/TRBV6-3	CASRLQGSNEQFF	TGTGCCAGCAGGCTACAGGGGAGCAATGAGCAGTTCTTC
TRBJ1-1	NA	once	TRBV27	CASSLCTRPNEAFF	TGTGCCAGCAGTTTATGCACCAGACCAAATGAAGCTTTCTTT
TRBJ2-4	NA	NA	TRBV7-9	CASSVRPPGSPPNIQYF	TGTGCCAGCAGCGTCCGACCACCGGGGTCTCCTCCAAACATTCAGTACTTC
TRBJ2-5	TRBD2	NA	TRBV12-3/TRBV12-4	CASSPGLARYQETQYF	TGTGCCAGCAGTCCAGGACTAGCGAGGTACCAAGAGACCCAGTACTTC
TRBJ1-4	NA	few	TRBV6-5	CASSYLEGKGEKLFF	TGTGCCAGCAGTTATCTGGAGGGCAAAGGGGAAAAACTGTTTTTT
TRBJ2-7	NA	NA	TRBV7-6	CASSPGTTSYEQYF	TGTGCCAGCAGCCCCGGGACGACCTCCTACGAGCAGTACTTC
TRBJ1-1	NA	NA	TRBV6-6	CASSTASGEAEAFF	TGTGCCAGCAGTACCGCCAGTGGGGAGGCTGAAGCTTTCTTT
TRBJ2-7	TRBD2	NA	TRBV28	CASSPLTSGGYEQYF	TGTGCCAGCAGCCCCCTGACTAGCGGGGGGTACGAGCAGTACTTC
TRBJ2-7	TRBD2	once	TRBV10-3	CAISGAGGSYEQYF	TGTGCCATCAGCGGGGCCGGGGGGTCCTACGAGCAGTACTTC
TRBJ1-2	NA	NA	TRBV19	CASSIDGTSILSAYYGYTF	TGTGCCAGTAGTATTGACGGAACCTCAATCCTTTCAGCGTACTATGGCTACACCTTC
TRBJ2-2	TRBD1	NA	TRBV13	CASSYGTDNTGELFF	TGTGCCAGCAGCTACGGGACAGACAACACCGGGGAGCTGTTTTTT
TRBJ2-7	TRBD2	NA	TRBV3-1	CASSPTSGRAPYEQYF	TGTGCCAGCAGCCCGACTAGCGGGAGGGCCCCCTACGAGCAGTACTTC
TRBJ2-7	TRBD1	NA	TRBV2	CASSDRDREIGPPYEQYF	TGTGCCAGCAGTGATAGGGACAGGGAGATCGGGCCTCCCTACGAGCAGTACTTC
TRBJ2-1	TRBD2	NA	TRBV27	CASSYWTSGRGEQFF	TGTGCCAGCAGTTATTGGACTAGCGGGAGAGGTGAGCAGTTCTTC
TRBJ1-2	TRBD1	once	TRBV6-5	CASSYSIPGQGLDGYTF	TGTGCCAGCAGTTACTCGATACCCGGACAGGGGCTCGACGGCTACACCTTC
TRBJ2-3	NA	NA	TRBV10-3	CAISPATDTDTQYF	TGTGCCATCAGTCCAGCGACAGACACAGATACGCAGTATTTT
TRBJ2-1	NA	NA	TRBV11-2	CASSLTLNEQFF	TGTGCCAGCAGCTTAACACTGAATGAGCAGTTCTTC
TRBJ2-7	NA	NA	TRBV27	CASSLGAGSPYEQYF	TGTGCCAGCAGTTTAGGCGCAGGGTCCCCCTACGAGCAGTACTTC
TRBJ1-6	NA	NA	TRBV7-9	CASSQTGLVSPLHF	TGTGCCAGCAGCCAAACAGGTTTAGTCTCACCCCTCCACTTT
TRBJ1-6	NA	once	TRBV30	CAWKGVGPGSPLHF	TGTGCCTGGAAGGGTGTGGGGCCGGGTTCACCCCTCCACTTT
TRBJ2-1	NA	NA	TRBV20-1	CSAIGLLDNEQFF	TGCAGTGCCATAGGGCTACTAGACAATGAGCAGTTCTTC
TRBJ2-3	NA	NA	TRBV12-1	CASSFVLDREAGDTQYF	TGTGCCAGCAGCTTTGTCCTAGACAGGGAGGCCGGGGATACGCAGTATTTT
TRBJ1-5	NA	NA	TRBV4-2	CASSQEQGNGNQPQHF	TGTGCCAGCAGCCAAGAACAAGGGAACGGGAATCAGCCCCAGCATTTT
TRBJ2-1	NA	NA	TRBV12-2	CASRYRLKSSYNEQFF	TGTGCAAGTCGCTACAGGCTGAAAAGCTCCTACAATGAGCAGTTCTTC
TRBJ1-5	TRBD1	few	TRBV12-3/TRBV12-4	CASSNLTGVGPQHF	TGTGCCAGCAGCAACTTAACAGGGGTGGGGCCCCAGCATTTT
TRBJ2-7	TRBD2	few	TRBV19	CASSLRTSGSYEQYF	TGTGCCAGTAGTCTTAGAACTAGCGGTTCCTACGAGCAGTACTTC
TRBJ2-1	NA	NA	TRBV3-1	CASSQEVLVQVTEQFF	TGTGCCAGCAGCCAAGAAGTCCTGGTTCAAGTCACTGAGCAGTTCTTC
TRBJ2-5	NA	NA	TRBV24-1	CATSDPPSGETQYF	TGTGCCACCAGTGACCCACCGTCCGGGGAGACCCAGTACTTC
TRBJ2-2	TRBD2	NA	TRBV6-1	CASSQPSGGRAGELFF	TGTGCCAGCAGTCAACCTAGCGGGGGACGGGCCGGGGAGCTGTTTTTT
TRBJ2-5	NA	NA	TRBV11-3	CASSSGGWDAESETQYF	TGTGCCAGCAGCTCCGGCGGATGGGACGCCGAGAGCGAGACCCAGTACTTC
TRBJ2-7	TRBD1	NA	TRBV19	CASSITGVTYEQYF	TGTGCCAGTAGTATAACAGGGGTTACCTACGAGCAGTACTTC
TRBJ2-1	NA	few	TRBV11-2	CATLGEGLNEQFF	TGTGCCACCCTTGGCGAGGGACTTAATGAGCAGTTCTTC
TRBJ2-3	NA	once	TRBV12-3/TRBV12-4	CASSPAGYRTDTQYF	TGTGCCAGCAGTCCGGCGGGCTATAGAACAGATACGCAGTATTTT
TRBJ2-1	NA	NA	TRBV20-1	CSAHTGGDPYNEQFF	TGCAGTGCTCACACCGGTGGGGACCCCTACAATGAGCAGTTCTTC
TRBJ2-3	NA	NA	TRBV5-8	CASSLGDSNTDTQYF	TGTGCCAGCAGCTTGGGGGACTCCAACACAGATACGCAGTATTTT
TRBJ2-3	NA	NA	TRBV7-9	CASSLAAELDTQYF	TGTGCCAGCAGCTTAGCGGCGGAGTTGGATACGCAGTATTTT
TRBJ2-2	TRBD2	NA	TRBV7-9	CASSLGLAGIVRNTGELFF	TGTGCCAGCAGCTTAGGACTAGCGGGGATTGTACGGAACACCGGGGAGCTGTTTTTT
TRBJ1-5	NA	NA	TRBV5-5	CASSLAPQRSQPQHF	TGTGCCAGCAGCTTGGCGCCACAGAGGAGTCAGCCCCAGCATTTT
TRBJ2-7	NA	few	TRBV5-6	CASSLDRGHEQYF	TGTGCCAGCAGCTTGGACCGAGGACACGAGCAGTACTTC
TRBJ1-2	NA	NA	TRBV20-1	CSAERSTGADGYTF	TGCAGTGCTGAACGATCTACAGGCGCTGATGGCTACACCTTC
TRBJ1-2	NA	NA	TRBV27	CASSPGVRYGYTF	TGTGCCAGCAGTCCCGGGGTGAGATATGGCTACACCTTC
TRBJ2-7	NA	few	TRBV11-3	CASSFRGSEQYF	TGTGCCAGCAGCTTCAGGGGCAGCGAGCAGTACTTC
TRBJ2-1	TRBD2	NA	TRBV30	CAWSALARDSEQFF	TGTGCCTGGAGTGCACTAGCGAGAGATTCTGAGCAGTTCTTC
TRBJ2-7	TRBD2	NA	TRBV29-1	CSVAGREDEQYF	TGCAGCGTTGCCGGGCGGGAGGACGAGCAGTACTTC
TRBJ2-1	TRBD1	NA	TRBV19	CASSLGQGFNEQFF	TGTGCCAGTAGTCTCGGACAGGGCTTCAATGAGCAGTTCTTC
TRBJ2-7	NA	few	TRBV11-2	CASRFVEGYNEQYF	TGTGCCAGCAGGTTTGTGGAGGGGTACAACGAGCAGTACTTC
TRBJ1-5	TRBD1	once	TRBV29-1	CSVATGGSNQPQHF	TGCAGCGTCGCCACAGGGGGTAGCAATCAGCCCCAGCATTTT
TRBJ1-5	NA	NA	TRBV27	CASSLFYGGYSNQPQHF	TGTGCCAGCAGTTTATTTTACGGGGGGTATAGCAATCAGCCCCAGCATTTT
TRBJ2-7	NA	NA	TRBV5-5	CASSLFLGGRRVSYEQYF	TGTGCCAGCAGCTTGTTTCTAGGAGGCAGGCGGGTCTCCTACGAGCAGTACTTC
TRBJ2-7	TRBD1	NA	TRBV5-1	CASSDPGQATYEQYF	TGCGCCAGCAGCGACCCGGGACAGGCTACTTACGAGCAGTACTTC
TRBJ2-2	TRBD2	NA	TRBV3-1	CASSHPGLAYTGELFF	TGTGCCAGCAGCCACCCGGGACTAGCATACACCGGGGAGCTGTTTTTT
TRBJ2-1	NA	NA	TRBV4-1	CASSQVSGSGNEQFF	TGCGCCAGCAGCCAAGTGTCAGGCTCAGGGAATGAGCAGTTCTTC